A selection of T cell receptor beta chains follows, all from one sample in a study of molecular identifiers for immune sequencing clone quantification. TCRdb reanalysed the PCR reads using MiXCR and keeps one entry per CDR3 protein. The sample holds approximately 550,000 distinct CDR3 sequences, approximately 25% seen once. Specimen: naive CD8+ T cells from blood, with Jurkat cell RNA spiked in. All receptors derive from a human donor in good health. Some libraries in this study had Jurkat cell RNA spiked in. Each CDR3 is given with its conserved first and last residue. Each record gives: clone size, J gene, D gene, V gene, CDR3 DNA, CDR3 protein. D genes are given only for firm matches. Clone size is stated in some rows and not others, as once, few, many or a class when expanded.

clone_size: many
j_call: TRBJ2-7
d_call: .
v_call: TRBV6-6
cdr3_nt: TGTGCCAGCAGTTACGGTCCGGGGTCCTACGAGCAGTACTTC
cdr3_aa: CASSYGPGSYEQYF

clone_size: .
j_call: TRBJ2-7
d_call: TRBD1
v_call: TRBV4-3
cdr3_nt: TGCGCCAGAAGCCAATACAGGGGATACGAGCAGTACTTC
cdr3_aa: CARSQYRGYEQYF

clone_size: .
j_call: TRBJ2-2
d_call: .
v_call: TRBV20-1
cdr3_nt: TGCAGTGCTAGATGGGAAGCCGGGGAGCTGTTTTTT
cdr3_aa: CSARWEAGELFF

clone_size: many
j_call: TRBJ1-5
d_call: .
v_call: TRBV9
cdr3_nt: TGTGCCAGCAGCGTAGATCAGGGGAAGGATCAGCCCCAGCATTTT
cdr3_aa: CASSVDQGKDQPQHF

clone_size: .
j_call: TRBJ2-2
d_call: TRBD2
v_call: TRBV14
cdr3_nt: TGTGCCAGCAGCCAAGTGGGACTAGCGGGATACACCGGGGAGCTGTTTTTT
cdr3_aa: CASSQVGLAGYTGELFF

clone_size: many
j_call: TRBJ1-5
d_call: .
v_call: TRBV6-5
cdr3_nt: TGTGCCAGCAGTTACGCGGGGGGCGTAGAGCCCCAGCATTTT
cdr3_aa: CASSYAGGVEPQHF

clone_size: .
j_call: TRBJ2-7
d_call: .
v_call: TRBV6-6
cdr3_nt: TGTGCCAGCAGTTACTCACAGGCCTACGAGCAGTACTTC
cdr3_aa: CASSYSQAYEQYF

clone_size: many
j_call: TRBJ1-2
d_call: .
v_call: TRBV27
cdr3_nt: TGTGCCAGCAGTCCCCTCCGGCGAGAGGGGCCCAACTATGGCTACACCTTC
cdr3_aa: CASSPLRREGPNYGYTF

clone_size: many
j_call: TRBJ2-1
d_call: .
v_call: TRBV7-2
cdr3_nt: TGTGCCAGCAGCTTAGCGCAGGTGGAGATTGAGCAGTTCTTC
cdr3_aa: CASSLAQVEIEQFF

clone_size: .
j_call: TRBJ1-2
d_call: TRBD1
v_call: TRBV5-6
cdr3_nt: TGTGCCAGCAGGGGGACAGGGGTGTTGATCTATGGCTACACCTTC
cdr3_aa: CASRGTGVLIYGYTF

clone_size: .
j_call: TRBJ2-3
d_call: TRBD2
v_call: TRBV6-2/TRBV6-3
cdr3_nt: TGTGCCAGCAGTTCCCTAGCGGGTTCTATCGATACGCAGTATTTT
cdr3_aa: CASSSLAGSIDTQYF

clone_size: few
j_call: TRBJ2-3
d_call: .
v_call: TRBV12-3/TRBV12-4
cdr3_nt: TGTGCCAGCAGCTCGGACCATAGACTAGATACGCAGTATTTT
cdr3_aa: CASSSDHRLDTQYF

clone_size: few
j_call: TRBJ1-2
d_call: .
v_call: TRBV7-9
cdr3_nt: TGTGCCAGCAGCCCAGAGTACAGTGAGAACCCTACTGGCTATGGCTACACCTTC
cdr3_aa: CASSPEYSENPTGYGYTF

clone_size: .
j_call: TRBJ2-1
d_call: TRBD2
v_call: TRBV29-1
cdr3_nt: TGCAGCGTTGAAGATTGGGAGGGAGGGCCTGTTAATGAGCAGTTCTTC
cdr3_aa: CSVEDWEGGPVNEQFF